The clone carrying this T cell receptor beta chain was recorded only once. This entry comes from a study of blood T cell repertoires in COVID-19. Study background: The study drew acute and convalescent COVID-19 samples from the United States, Italy and Spain. T cells, B-cell-depleted T cells, or PBMCs supplied cDNA or gDNA.

Enrolled through a virtual design, the participants were between about 18 and 100 years of age and came from under 25 US areas. Assignment of participants to cohorts was predicated upon participant-reported clinical history. TCRdb's copy holds only in-frame clones and misses some; the assay was immunoSEQ multiplex PCR. The data contain a few hundred thousand clones, around 87% of them seen just once; the ten biggest clones take up around 10%. The CDR3 is 14 residues long. Trimming stripped 2 bases from V and 8 bases from J, with 15 bases between. Germline V gene sequence: CDR1 LGHDT, CDR2 YNNKEL (reference sequence).

The chain combines TRBV3-1 (or the pseudogene TRBV3-2) with TRBJ1-2, with a tentative D call TRBD1 (5 bases). The sequence derives from a woman in her 50s who had recovered from COVID-19. The specimen was PBMCs or T cells enriched from blood (not recorded which). The CDR3 bases are TGTGCCAGCAGCCAACCGGTTCAGGGTCGAGGCTACACCTTC. The encoded protein is CASSQPVQGRGYTF.